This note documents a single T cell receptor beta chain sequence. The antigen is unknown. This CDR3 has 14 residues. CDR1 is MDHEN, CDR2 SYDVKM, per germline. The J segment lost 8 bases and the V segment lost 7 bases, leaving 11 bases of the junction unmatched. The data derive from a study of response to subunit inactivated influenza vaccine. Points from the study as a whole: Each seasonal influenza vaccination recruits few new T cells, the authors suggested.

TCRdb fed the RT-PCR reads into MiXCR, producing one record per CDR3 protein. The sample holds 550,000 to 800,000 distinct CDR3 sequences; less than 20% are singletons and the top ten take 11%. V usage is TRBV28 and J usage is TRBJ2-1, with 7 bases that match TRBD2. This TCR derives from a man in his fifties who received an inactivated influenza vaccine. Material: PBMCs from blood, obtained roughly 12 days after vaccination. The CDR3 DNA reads TGTGCCAGCATCCCCGCGGGAGTCTGGCATGAGCAGTTCTTC. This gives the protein CASIPAGVWHEQFF.